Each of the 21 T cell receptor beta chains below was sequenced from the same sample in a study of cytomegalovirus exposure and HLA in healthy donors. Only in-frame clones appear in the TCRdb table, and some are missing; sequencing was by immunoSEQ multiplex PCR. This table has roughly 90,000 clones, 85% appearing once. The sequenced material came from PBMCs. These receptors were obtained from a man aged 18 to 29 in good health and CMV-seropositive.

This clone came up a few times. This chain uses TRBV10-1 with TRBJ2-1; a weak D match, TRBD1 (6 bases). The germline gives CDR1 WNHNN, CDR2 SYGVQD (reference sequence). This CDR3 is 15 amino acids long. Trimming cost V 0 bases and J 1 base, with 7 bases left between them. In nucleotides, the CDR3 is TGCGCCAGCAGTGAGTCAGGGGGTTCCTACAATGAGCAGTTCTTC. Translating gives CASSESGGSYNEQFF.

The CDR3 is CASSVLGQGVPTAGNTIYF. CDR3 in DNA: TGTGCCAGCAGTGTATTGGGACAGGGGGTGCCGACAGCTGGAAACACCATATATTTT. This chain uses TRBV6-1 with TRBJ1-3; 11 bases map to TRBD1. The CDR3 covers 19 residues. Germline CDR1 MNHNS, CDR2 SASEGT. The V gene end was trimmed by 4 bases and the J gene end by 2 bases; junction bases not matched to a gene: 13.

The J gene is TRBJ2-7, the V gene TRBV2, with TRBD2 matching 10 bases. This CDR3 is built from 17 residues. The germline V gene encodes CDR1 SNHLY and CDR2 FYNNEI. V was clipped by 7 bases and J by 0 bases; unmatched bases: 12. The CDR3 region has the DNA TGTGCCAGCATTGTAGAACTTAGCGGGAGGACCTCCTACGAGCAGTACTTC. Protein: CASIVELSGRTSYEQYF.

CDR3 region: CSVEDVDRESEKLFF. The CDR3 coding sequence is TGCAGCGTTGAAGACGTTGACAGGGAGAGTGAAAAACTGTTTTTT. V gene TRBV29-1 combines with J gene TRBJ1-4; 7 bases align to TRBD1. This CDR3 region has 15 residues. In germline, CDR1 is SQVTM, CDR2 ANQGSEA. After removal of 0 bases from V and 7 bases from J, the junction contained 8 bases not matched to a gene.

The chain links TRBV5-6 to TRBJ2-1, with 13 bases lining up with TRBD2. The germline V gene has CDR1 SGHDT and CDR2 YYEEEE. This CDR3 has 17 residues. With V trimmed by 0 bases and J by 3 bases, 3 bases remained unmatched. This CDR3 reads CASSLGTSGSYYNEQFF. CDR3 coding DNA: TGTGCCAGCAGCTTGGGGACTAGCGGGAGTTACTACAATGAGCAGTTCTTC. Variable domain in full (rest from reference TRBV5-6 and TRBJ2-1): DAGVTQSPTHLIKTRGQQVTLRCSPKSGHDTVSWYQQALGQGPQFIFQYYEEEERQRGNFPDRFSGHQFPNYSSELNVNALLLGDSALYLCASSLGTSGSYYNEQFFGPGTRLTVL.

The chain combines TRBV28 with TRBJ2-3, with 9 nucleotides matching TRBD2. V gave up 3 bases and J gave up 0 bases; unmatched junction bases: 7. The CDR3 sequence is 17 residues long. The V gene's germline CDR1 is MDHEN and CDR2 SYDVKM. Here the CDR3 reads CASSFITSGPSTDTQYF. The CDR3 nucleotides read TGTGCCAGCAGTTTCATCACTAGCGGGCCTAGCACAGATACGCAGTATTTT.

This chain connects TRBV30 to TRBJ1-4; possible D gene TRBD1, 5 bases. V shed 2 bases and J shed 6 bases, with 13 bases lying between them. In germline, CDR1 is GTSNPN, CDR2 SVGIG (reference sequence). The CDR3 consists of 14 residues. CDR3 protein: CAWSHQGSDEKLFF. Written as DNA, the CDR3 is TGTGCCTGGAGTCATCAGGGAAGTGATGAAAAACTGTTTTTT.

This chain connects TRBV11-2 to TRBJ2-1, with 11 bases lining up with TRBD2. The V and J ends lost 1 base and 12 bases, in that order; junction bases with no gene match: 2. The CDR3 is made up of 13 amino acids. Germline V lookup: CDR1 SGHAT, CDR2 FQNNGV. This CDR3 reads CASSLGGLAVQFF. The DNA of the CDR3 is TGTGCCAGCAGCTTAGGGGGACTAGCGGTGCAGTTCTTC.

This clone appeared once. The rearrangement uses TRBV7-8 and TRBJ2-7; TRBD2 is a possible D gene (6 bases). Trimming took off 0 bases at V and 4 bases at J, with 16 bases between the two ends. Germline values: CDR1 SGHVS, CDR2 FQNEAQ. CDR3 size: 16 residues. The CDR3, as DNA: TGTGCCAGCAGCTTAGCGGGACGGGAGTTGGATTACGAGCAGTACTTC. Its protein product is CASSLAGRELDYEQYF.

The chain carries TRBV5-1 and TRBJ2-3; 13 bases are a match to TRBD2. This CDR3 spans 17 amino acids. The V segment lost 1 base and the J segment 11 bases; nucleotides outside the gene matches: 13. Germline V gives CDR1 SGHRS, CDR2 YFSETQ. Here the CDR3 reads CASSLLRTSGREVGQYF. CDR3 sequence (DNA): TGCGCCAGCAGCTTGCTCCGGACTAGCGGGAGAGAAGTAGGGCAGTATTTT.

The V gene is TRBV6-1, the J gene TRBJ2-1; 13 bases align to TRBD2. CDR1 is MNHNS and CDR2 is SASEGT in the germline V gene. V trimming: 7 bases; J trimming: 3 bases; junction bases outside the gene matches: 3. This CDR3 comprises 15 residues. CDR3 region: CASTRTSGGYNEQFF. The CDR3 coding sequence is TGTGCCAGCACCCGGACTAGCGGGGGCTACAATGAGCAGTTCTTC.

The CDR3, as DNA: TGTGCCAGCAGCTTGGCCCCCAGGGCAGATACGCAGTATTTT. Encoded protein: CASSLAPRADTQYF. The chain joins TRBV5-4 to TRBJ2-3, with a weak D call TRBD1 (5 bases). The V and J ends lost 0 bases and 4 bases respectively, with 9 bases between them. This CDR3 has 14 residues. Germline-derived CDR1 and CDR2 are SGHNT and YYREEE (reference sequence). Filled out from reference TRBV5-4 and TRBJ2-3, the complete variable domain reads ETGVTQSPTHLIKTRGQQVTLRCSSQSGHNTVSWYQQALGQGPQFIFQYYREEENGRGNFPPRFSGLQFPNYSSELNVNALELDDSALYLCASSLAPRADTQYFGPGTRLTVL.

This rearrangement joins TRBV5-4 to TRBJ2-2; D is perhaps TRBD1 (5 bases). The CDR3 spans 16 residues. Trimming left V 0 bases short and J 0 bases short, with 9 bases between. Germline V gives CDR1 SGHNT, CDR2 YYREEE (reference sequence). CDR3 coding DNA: TGTGCCAGCAGCTTGGGACAGATCGCGAACACCGGGGAGCTGTTTTTT. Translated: CASSLGQIANTGELFF.

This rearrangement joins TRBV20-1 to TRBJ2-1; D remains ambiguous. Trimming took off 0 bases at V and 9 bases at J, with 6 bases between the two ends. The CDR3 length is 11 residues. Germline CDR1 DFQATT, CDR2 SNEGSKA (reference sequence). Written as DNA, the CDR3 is TGCAGTGCTAGAGACGATAGTGAGCAGTTCTTC. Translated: CSARDDSEQFF.

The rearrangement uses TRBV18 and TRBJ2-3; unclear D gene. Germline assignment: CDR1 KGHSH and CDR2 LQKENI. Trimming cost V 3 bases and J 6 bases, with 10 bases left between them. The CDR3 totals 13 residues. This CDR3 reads CASSPEPVDTQYF. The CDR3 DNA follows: TGTGCCAGCTCACCCGAGCCGGTGGATACGCAGTATTTT.

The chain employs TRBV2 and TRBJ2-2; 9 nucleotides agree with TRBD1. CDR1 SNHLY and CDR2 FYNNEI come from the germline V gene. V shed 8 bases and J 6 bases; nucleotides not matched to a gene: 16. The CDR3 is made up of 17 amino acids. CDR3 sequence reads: CASAFSRDRADPGELFF. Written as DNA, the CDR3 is TGTGCCAGCGCTTTTTCCCGGGACAGGGCAGATCCCGGGGAGCTGTTTTTT.

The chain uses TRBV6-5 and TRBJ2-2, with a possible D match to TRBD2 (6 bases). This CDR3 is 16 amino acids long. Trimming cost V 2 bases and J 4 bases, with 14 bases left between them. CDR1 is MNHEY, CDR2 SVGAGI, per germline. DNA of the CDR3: TGTGCCAGCAGTTACCTAGCGAGACCTACCACCGGGGAGCTGTTTTTT. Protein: CASSYLARPTTGELFF.

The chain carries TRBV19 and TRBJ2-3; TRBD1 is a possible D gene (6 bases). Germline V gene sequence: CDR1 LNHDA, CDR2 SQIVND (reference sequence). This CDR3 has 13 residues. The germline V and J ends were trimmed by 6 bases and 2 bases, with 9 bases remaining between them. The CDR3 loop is CASRRDNTDTQYF. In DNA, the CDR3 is TGTGCCAGTAGGAGGGACAACACAGATACGCAGTATTTT.

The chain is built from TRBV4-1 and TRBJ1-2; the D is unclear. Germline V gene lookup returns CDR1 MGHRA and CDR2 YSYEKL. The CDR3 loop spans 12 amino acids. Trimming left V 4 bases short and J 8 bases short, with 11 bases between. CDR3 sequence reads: CASSLALGGYTF. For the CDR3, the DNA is TGCGCCAGCAGCCTGGCTTTGGGCGGCTACACCTTC.

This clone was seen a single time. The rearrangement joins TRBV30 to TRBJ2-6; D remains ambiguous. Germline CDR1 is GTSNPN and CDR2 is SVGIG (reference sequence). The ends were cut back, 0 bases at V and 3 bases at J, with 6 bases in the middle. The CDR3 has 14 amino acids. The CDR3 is CAWSVANGANVLTF. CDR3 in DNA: TGTGCCTGGAGTGTGGCCAATGGGGCCAACGTCCTGACTTTC.

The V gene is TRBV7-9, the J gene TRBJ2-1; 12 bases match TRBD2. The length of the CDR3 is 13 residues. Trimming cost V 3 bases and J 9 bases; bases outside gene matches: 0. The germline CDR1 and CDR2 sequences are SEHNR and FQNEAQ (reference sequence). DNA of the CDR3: TGTGCCAGCAGCTTGGGACTAGCGGGTGAGCAGTTCTTC. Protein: CASSLGLAGEQFF.